This passage covers 10 T cell receptor beta chains from one sample sequenced in a study of cytomegalovirus exposure and HLA in healthy donors. 13 Jbeta primers and 60 Vbeta primers were used for the PCR. Method: immunoSEQ multiplex PCR; TCRdb's copy keeps in-frame clones and lacks some. The data show about 98,000 clones, with 70% to 90% seen just once and approximately 2.8% held by the top ten. Material for sequencing was PBMCs. The receptors stem from a man aged 35-49 years in good health and CMV-seronegative.

The V gene is TRBV6-1, the J gene TRBJ2-2, with unresolved D. The CDR3 has 15 residues. Germline V gene sequence: CDR1 MNHNS, CDR2 SASEGT. V was trimmed by 5 bases and J by 7 bases, leaving 17 bases between them. CDR3 coding DNA: TGTGCCAGCAGTTCCCAGACATCGCTGAGCGGGGAGCTGTTTTTT. This sequence encodes CASSSQTSLSGELFF.

Concerning this clone: One end of the junction fails to match germline, which may point to a read error. The chain recombines TRBV7-7 with TRBJ2-1; no definite D call. The CDR3 sequence is 18 residues long. The V gene's germline CDR1 is SSHAT and CDR2 FNYEAQ (reference sequence). In DNA, the CDR3 is TGTGCTAGCAGCTTAAGGTCCAGCGAACTCAACTCCTACAATGAGCAGTTCTTC. Protein sequence: CASSLRSSELNSYNEQFF.

This chain uses TRBV9 with TRBJ2-6, with 10 bases fitting TRBD1. The V gene end was trimmed by 4 bases and the J gene end by 1 base; junction bases not matched to a gene: 5. CDR3 length: 17 residues. Germline V gene data show CDR1 as SGDLS and CDR2 as YYNGEE. CDR3 DNA: TGTGCCAGCAGCTGGGACAGGGGAGAATCTGGGGCCAACGTCCTGACTTTC. Translation gives CASSWDRGESGANVLTF.

The genes are TRBV2 and TRBJ1-5; 9 positions match TRBD1. The V gene's germline CDR1 is SNHLY and CDR2 FYNNEI. The CDR3 has 17 residues. V gave up 2 bases and J gave up 7 bases; unmatched junction bases: 12. CDR3 coding DNA: TGTGCCAGCAGTGAAATGCTGACAGGGGGAATGGACCAGCCCCAGCATTTT. It yields the protein CASSEMLTGGMDQPQHF.

This clone was counted once. V usage is TRBV11-3 and J usage is TRBJ1-1, with a tentative D call TRBD1 (5 bases). Trimming removed 5 bases from V and 1 base from J, with 17 bases in between. Germline V gene sequence: CDR1 SGHNT, CDR2 YENEEA. This CDR3 comprises 16 residues. CDR3 sequence reads: CASSLQEPHTNTEAFF. In nucleotides, the CDR3 is TGTGCCAGCAGCCTACAGGAGCCCCATACGAACACTGAAGCTTTCTTT. Complete variable domain (other parts from reference TRBV11-3 and TRBJ1-1): EAGVVQSPRYKIIEKKQPVAFWCNPISGHNTLYWYLQNLGQGPELLIRYENEEAVDDSQLPKDRFSAERLKGVDSTLKIQPAELGDSAVYLCASSLQEPHTNTEAFFGQGTRLTVV.

The V call is TRBV7-2, the J call TRBJ1-2, with D possibly being TRBD1 (6 bases). Germline CDR1 and CDR2: SGHTA and FQGNSA. Trimming shortened V by 5 bases and J by 5 bases, and 12 bases separated the two germline ends. This CDR3 region has 13 residues. The CDR3 loop reads CASSAQTGYGYTF. Written as DNA, the CDR3 is TGTGCCAGCAGCGCCCAGACAGGATATGGCTACACCTTC.

The gene calls are TRBV9 and TRBJ1-1; 8 positions match TRBD1. This CDR3 has 14 amino acids. Germline loops: CDR1 SGDLS, CDR2 YYNGEE. Trimming at V came to 4 bases and at J to 7 bases, leaving 9 bases not matched to a gene. The CDR3 DNA follows: TGTGCCAGCAGCCCCCAGGGACAGGTACTTGAAGCTTTCTTT. The encoded protein is CASSPQGQVLEAFF. Full variable domain (rest looked up from reference TRBV9 and TRBJ1-1): DSGVTQTPKHLITATGQRVTLRCSPRSGDLSVYWYQQSLDQGLQFLIQYYNGEERAKGNILERFSAQQFPDLHSELNLSSLELGDSALYFCASSPQGQVLEAFFGQGTRLTVV.

V is TRBV27 and J is TRBJ2-5; D possibly corresponds to TRBD1 (5 bases). This CDR3 is built from 15 residues. V was shortened by 4 bases and J by 1 base, with 13 bases between the two germline ends. CDR1 is MNHEY and CDR2 is SMNVEV in the germline V gene (reference sequence). In nucleotides, the CDR3 is TGTGCCAGCAGTTGGTTACATCAGGGCCAAGAGACCCAGTACTTC. This gives the protein CASSWLHQGQETQYF.

The gene calls are TRBV30 and TRBJ1-1; possible D gene TRBD1, 6 bases. Germline values: CDR1 GTSNPN, CDR2 SVGIG (reference sequence). Trimming removed 3 bases from V and 3 bases from J, with 20 bases in between. There are 16 residues in the CDR3. As DNA, the CDR3 is TGTGCCTGGAGCTTACAGGGATTAGTCCGGTACACTGAAGCTTTCTTT. It yields the protein CAWSLQGLVRYTEAFF.

This chain connects TRBV13 to TRBJ1-6, with D hard to call. Germline-derived CDR1 and CDR2 are PRHDT and FYEKMQ (reference sequence). The CDR3 length is 14 residues. The V and J ends lost 5 bases and 9 bases respectively, with 14 bases between them. The CDR3 DNA follows: TGTGCCAGCAGCCCACGACGGGATGTTTCACCCCTCCACTTT. This gives the protein CASSPRRDVSPLHF. Full variable domain (outside the CDR3, taken from reference TRBV13 and TRBJ1-6): AAGVIQSPRHLIKEKRETATLKCYPIPRHDTVYWYQQGPGQDPQFLISFYEKMQSDKGSIPDRFSAQQFSDYHSELNMSSLELGDSALYFCASSPRRDVSPLHFGNGTRLTVT.